This T cell receptor beta chain was documented in a study of T-cell memory formation after mild COVID-19. V was pared by 6 bases and J by 0 bases, with 9 bases of the junction left unmatched. CDR3 size: 16 residues. Looked up from germline, CDR1 is LNHDA and CDR2 is SQIVND (reference sequence). Constant-segment primers served in 5'RACE that generated TCR alpha and TCR beta cDNA libraries bearing sample barcodes and UMIs. TCRdb ran MiXCR on the 5' RACE reads and lists one entry per CDR3 protein. The table has 540,000 or so distinct CDR3 sequences, roughly 20% seen once. The table lists this clonotype with a few counts.

The rearrangement uses TRBV19 and TRBJ2-3; 7 bases are a match to TRBD2. The source is an adult woman who had mild COVID-19 (a few samples of this study predate the infection). Cell type and time point are not known. The sample comprised PBMCs or a T cell subset sorted from them (not recorded which). The CDR3 reads CASSRRGGVSTDTQYF. For the CDR3, the DNA is TGTGCCAGTAGCCGCCGTGGGGGGGTTAGCACAGATACGCAGTATTTT.